The 2 T cell receptor beta chains below all came from one sample that was sequenced in a study of blood T cell repertoires in COVID-19. Sequencing was performed with immunoSEQ multiplex PCR; in TCRdb, only in-frame clones are kept and a portion is missing. Of 150,000 or so clones in the sample, less than 85% were seen once. Sample: PBMCs or T cells enriched from blood (not recorded which). Every receptor here comes from a man aged 55 to 70 who had recovered from COVID-19.

The V call is TRBV30, the J call TRBJ1-1; no definite D call. V lost 3 bases and J 1 base, leaving 6 bases between the germline ends. Germline values: CDR1 GTSNPN, CDR2 SVGIG (reference sequence). CDR3 length: 12 amino acids. CDR3 in amino acids: CAWSGSNTEAFF. CDR3 nucleotides: TGTGCCTGGAGCGGTTCGAACACTGAAGCTTTCTTT.

V and J are TRBV28 and TRBJ1-4; weak D call: TRBD1 (5 bases). Germline CDR1 reads MDHEN; CDR2 reads SYDVKM. The CDR3 has 16 amino acids. Trimming cost V 3 bases and J 0 bases, with 11 bases left between them. As DNA, the CDR3 is TGTGCCAGCAGTTTCCTCGGACAAGCAACTAATGAAAAACTGTTTTTT. This codes for CASSFLGQATNEKLFF.